Below are 10 T cell receptor beta chains sequenced from a single sample in a study of T cells after yellow fever vaccination. TCRdb re-analysed the 5' RACE reads in MiXCR, keeping a single row per CDR3 protein. The table includes more than 300,000 distinct CDR3 sequences, about 10% detected once. Sample: CD4+ T cells sorted from PBMCs, taken 45 days after the yellow fever booster vaccination. The receptors derive from a man between 18 and 29 years old who received the YFV17D yellow fever vaccine.

This clonotype was seen only a few times. V is TRBV5-1 and J is TRBJ2-7, with TRBD1 identical over 10 bases. Germline V CDR1 and CDR2: SGHRS, YFSETQ. The CDR3 is 15 amino acids. The trim removed 3 bases at V and 7 bases at J, leaving 10 bases unmatched. The CDR3 protein is CASSSGWDRGEEQYF. CDR3 nucleotide sequence: TGCGCCAGCAGCTCGGGTTGGGACAGGGGTGAGGAGCAGTACTTC.

This clonotype was observed a few times. The chain is built from TRBV6-5 and TRBJ2-2; 7 positions agree with TRBD1. The J segment lost 6 bases and the V segment lost 6 bases, leaving 7 bases of the junction unmatched. The CDR3 spans 14 residues. The germline gives CDR1 MNHEY, CDR2 SVGAGI. The CDR3 loop reads CASRPGGVPGELFF. The CDR3 nucleotides read TGTGCCAGCAGGCCAGGGGGTGTTCCCGGGGAGCTGTTTTTT.

V is TRBV7-9 and J is TRBJ2-2, with 7 bases identical to TRBD1. With 4 bases clipped from V and 4 bases from J, the junction kept 18 bases outside the gene matches. Germline V gene sequence: CDR1 SEHNR, CDR2 FQNEAQ (reference sequence). The CDR3 spans 19 residues. CDR3 in amino acids: CASSSPSWKQGLGTGELFF. CDR3 coding DNA: TGTGCCAGCAGCTCCCCTTCGTGGAAACAGGGGCTGGGCACCGGGGAGCTGTTTTTT.

This clonotype turned up a few times. The chain links TRBV12-3 or TRBV12-4 to TRBJ2-5; D possibly uses TRBD1 or TRBD2 (5 bases each). This CDR3 contains 13 residues. V dropped 6 bases and J dropped 2 bases, with 10 bases sitting between them. For the CDR3, the DNA is TGTGCCAGCAGCGGGACGGGGCAAGAGACCCAGTACTTC. Translating it yields CASSGTGQETQYF.

This clonotype turned up a few times. The chain is built from TRBV12-5 and TRBJ2-3; D may be TRBD2 (5 bases). The CDR3 spans 13 residues. From germline, CDR1 is LGHNT and CDR2 FRNRAP. Trimming removed 6 bases from V and 8 bases from J, with 15 bases in between. In DNA form, the CDR3 reads TGTGCTAGTGGGTCGTCGGGGTTGGGTACGCAGTATTTT. Its protein product is CASGSSGLGTQYF. Supplemented by reference TRBV12-5 and TRBJ2-3, the full variable domain reads DARVTQTPRHKVTEMGQEVTMRCQPILGHNTVFWYRQTMMQGLELLAYFRNRAPLDDSGMPKDRFSAEMPDATLATLKIQPSEPRDSAVYFCASGSSGLGTQYFGPGTRLTVL.

This chain connects TRBV6-6 to TRBJ1-5; possible D gene TRBD1, 5 bases. The CDR3 runs to 18 residues. V was clipped by 0 bases and J by 4 bases, with 19 bases between them. Germline V gives CDR1 MNHNY, CDR2 SVGAGI (reference sequence). CDR3 amino acids: CASSYSKNSRDPNQPQHF. CDR3 coding DNA: TGTGCCAGCAGTTACTCGAAAAATTCCAGGGACCCTAATCAGCCCCAGCATTTT.

To note about this clonotype: The CDR3 end shows no conserved phenylalanine or tryptophan, and so a read error is likely. In nucleotides, the CDR3 is TGTGCCAGCAGTTTGTTGGGATCTGGCTACACCTTA. This translates into CASSLLGSGYTL. The chain has TRBV12-3 or TRBV12-4 and TRBJ1-2; D is unclear. V lost 3 bases, J lost 7 bases, and 9 bases lay in between. The CDR3 runs to 12 residues.

This clonotype was counted a few times. The V and J genes are TRBV10-3 and TRBJ1-5; 10 bases match TRBD1. Trimming took 6 bases from V and 2 from J; bases not matched to a gene: 7. CDR1 is ENHRY, CDR2 SYGVKD, per germline. The CDR3 covers 16 residues. CDR3 sequence reads: CAISNPGQGRNQPQHF. The CDR3 bases are TGTGCCATCAGCAATCCGGGACAGGGGCGCAATCAGCCCCAGCATTTT.

This rearrangement joins TRBV6-1 to TRBJ1-5; 9 bases are a match to TRBD1. This CDR3 comprises 15 residues. J was trimmed by 2 bases and V by 7 bases; bases with no gene match: 6. Germline V lookup: CDR1 MNHNS, CDR2 SASEGT. The CDR3 bases are TGTGCCAGCACCAGGGGACAGGGAGGCAATCAGCCCCAGCATTTT. As protein: CASTRGQGGNQPQHF.

This chain connects TRBV4-1 to TRBJ2-5; 9 nucleotides align to TRBD2. CDR1 is MGHRA and CDR2 is YSYEKL in the germline V gene. The CDR3 totals 16 residues. The V and J ends lost 1 base and 1 base, in that order; junction bases with no gene match: 4. DNA of the CDR3: TGCGCCAGCAGCCAAGCCCTAGCGGGGAGCCAAGAGACCCAGTACTTC. Protein: CASSQALAGSQETQYF.